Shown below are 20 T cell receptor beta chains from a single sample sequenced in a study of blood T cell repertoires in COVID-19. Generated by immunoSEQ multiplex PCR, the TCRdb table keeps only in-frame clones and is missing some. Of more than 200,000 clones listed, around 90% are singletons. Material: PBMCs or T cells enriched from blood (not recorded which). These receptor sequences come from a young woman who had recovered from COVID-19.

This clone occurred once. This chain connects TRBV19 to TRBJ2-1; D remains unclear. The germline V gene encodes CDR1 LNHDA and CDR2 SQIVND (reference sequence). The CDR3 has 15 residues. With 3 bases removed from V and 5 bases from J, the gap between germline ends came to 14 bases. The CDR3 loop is CASSIRPGQNNEQFF. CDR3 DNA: TGTGCCAGTAGTATTCGGCCAGGCCAGAACAATGAGCAGTTCTTC.

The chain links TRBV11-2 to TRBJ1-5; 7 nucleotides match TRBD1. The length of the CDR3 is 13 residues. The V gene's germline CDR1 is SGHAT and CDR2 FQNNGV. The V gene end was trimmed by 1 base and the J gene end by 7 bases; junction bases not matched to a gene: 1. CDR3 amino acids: CASSLAGGQPQHF. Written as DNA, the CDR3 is TGTGCCAGCAGCTTAGCAGGGGGGCAGCCCCAGCATTTT.

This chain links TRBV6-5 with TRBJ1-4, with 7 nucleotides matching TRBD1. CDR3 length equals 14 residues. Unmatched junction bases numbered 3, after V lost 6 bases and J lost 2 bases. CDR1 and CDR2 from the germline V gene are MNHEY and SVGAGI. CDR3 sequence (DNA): TGTGCCAGCAGCCCCAGGGGGACTAATGAAAAACTGTTTTTT. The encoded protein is CASSPRGTNEKLFF.

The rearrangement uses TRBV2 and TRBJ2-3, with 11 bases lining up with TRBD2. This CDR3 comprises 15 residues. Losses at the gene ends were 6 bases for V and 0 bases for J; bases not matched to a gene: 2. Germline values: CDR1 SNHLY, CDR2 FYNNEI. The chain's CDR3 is CASRWTSGSTDTQYF. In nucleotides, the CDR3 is TGTGCCAGCAGATGGACTAGCGGGAGCACAGATACGCAGTATTTT.

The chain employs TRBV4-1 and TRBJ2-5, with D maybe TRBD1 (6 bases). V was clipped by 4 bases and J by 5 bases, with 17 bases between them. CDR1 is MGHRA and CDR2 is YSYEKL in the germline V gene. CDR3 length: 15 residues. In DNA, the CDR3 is TGCGCCAGCAGCCGTTCTAGGGGGTTTGAGGAGACCCAGTACTTC. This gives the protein CASSRSRGFEETQYF.

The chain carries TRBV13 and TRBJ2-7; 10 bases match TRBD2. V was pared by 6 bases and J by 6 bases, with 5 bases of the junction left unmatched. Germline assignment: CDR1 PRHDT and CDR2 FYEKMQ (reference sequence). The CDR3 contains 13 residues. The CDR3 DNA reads TGTGCCAGCAGACGAGCGGGAGGGCGCGAGCAGTACTTC. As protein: CASRRAGGREQYF.

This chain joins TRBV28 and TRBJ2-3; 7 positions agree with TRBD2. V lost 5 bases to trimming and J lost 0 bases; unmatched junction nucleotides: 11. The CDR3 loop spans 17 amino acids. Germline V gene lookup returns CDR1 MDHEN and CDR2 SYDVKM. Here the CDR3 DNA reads TGTGCCAGCAGTCCCATCCTACTAGCGACTAGCACAGATACGCAGTATTTT. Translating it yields CASSPILLATSTDTQYF.

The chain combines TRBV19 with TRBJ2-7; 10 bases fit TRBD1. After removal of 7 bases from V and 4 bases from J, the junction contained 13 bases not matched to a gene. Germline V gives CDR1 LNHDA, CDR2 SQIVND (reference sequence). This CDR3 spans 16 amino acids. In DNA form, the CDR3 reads TGTGCCAGTACTCCAAACCCGGGACAGGGGACGTACGAGCAGTACTTC. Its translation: CASTPNPGQGTYEQYF.

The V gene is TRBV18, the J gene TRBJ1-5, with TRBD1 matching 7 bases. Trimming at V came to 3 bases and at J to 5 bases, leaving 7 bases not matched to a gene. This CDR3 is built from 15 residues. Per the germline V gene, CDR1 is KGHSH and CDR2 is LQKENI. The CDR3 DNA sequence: TGTGCCAGCTCACCCGACAGGGAGCCCTATCAGCCCCAGCATTTT. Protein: CASSPDREPYQPQHF. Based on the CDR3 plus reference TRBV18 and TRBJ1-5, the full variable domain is NAGVMQNPRHLVRRRGQEARLRCSPMKGHSHVYWYRQLPEEGLKFMVYLQKENIIDESGMPKERFSAEFPKEGPSILRIQQVVRGDSAAYFCASSPDREPYQPQHFGDGTRLSIL.

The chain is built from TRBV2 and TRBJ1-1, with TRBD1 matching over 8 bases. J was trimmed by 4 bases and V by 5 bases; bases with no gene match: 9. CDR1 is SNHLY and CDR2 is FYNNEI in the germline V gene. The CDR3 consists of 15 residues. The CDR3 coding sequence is TGTGCCAGCAGTCTCGGACAGGGATTGGGCACTGAAGCTTTCTTT. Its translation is CASSLGQGLGTEAFF.

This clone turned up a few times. The CDR3 region has the DNA TGTGCCAGCAGCTCCCCTCGACTAGCGGGGGCGGACGGGGAGCTGTTTTTT. Its translation is CASSSPRLAGADGELFF. The chain is built from TRBV7-2 and TRBJ2-2; TRBD2 matches at 12 bases. Trimming removed 4 bases from V and 7 bases from J; junction bases left unmatched: 10. Germline CDR1 reads SGHTA; CDR2 reads FQGNSA. This CDR3 spans 17 amino acids.

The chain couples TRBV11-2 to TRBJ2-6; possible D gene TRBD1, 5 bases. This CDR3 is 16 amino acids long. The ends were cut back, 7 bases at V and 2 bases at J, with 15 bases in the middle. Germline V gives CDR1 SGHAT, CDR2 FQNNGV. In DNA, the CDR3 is TGTGCCAGCATCAACTTCCCAGGGACTGGGGCCAACGTCCTGACTTTC. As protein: CASINFPGTGANVLTF.

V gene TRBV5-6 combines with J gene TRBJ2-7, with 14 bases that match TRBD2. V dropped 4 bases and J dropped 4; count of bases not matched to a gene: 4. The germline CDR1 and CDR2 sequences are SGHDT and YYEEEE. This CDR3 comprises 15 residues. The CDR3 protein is CASSPGLAGVYEQYF. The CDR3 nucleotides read TGTGCCAGCAGCCCGGGACTAGCGGGAGTATACGAGCAGTACTTC.

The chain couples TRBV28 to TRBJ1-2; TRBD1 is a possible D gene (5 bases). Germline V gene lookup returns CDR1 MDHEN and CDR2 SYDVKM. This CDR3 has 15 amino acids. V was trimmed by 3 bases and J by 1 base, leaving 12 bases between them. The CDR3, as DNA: TGTGCCAGCAGTTTTGGACCACAGGATAACTATGGCTACACCTTC. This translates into CASSFGPQDNYGYTF.

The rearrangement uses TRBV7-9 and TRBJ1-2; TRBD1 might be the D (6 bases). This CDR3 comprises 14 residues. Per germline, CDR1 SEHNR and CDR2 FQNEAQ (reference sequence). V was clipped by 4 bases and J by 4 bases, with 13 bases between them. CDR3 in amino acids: CASSSNRDSYGYTF. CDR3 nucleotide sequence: TGTGCCAGCAGCTCGAACAGGGATTCCTATGGCTACACCTTC.

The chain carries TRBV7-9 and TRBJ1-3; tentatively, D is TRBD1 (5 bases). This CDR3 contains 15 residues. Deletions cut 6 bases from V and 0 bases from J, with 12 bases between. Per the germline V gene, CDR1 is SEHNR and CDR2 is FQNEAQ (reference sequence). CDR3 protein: CASRGEGGSGNTIYF. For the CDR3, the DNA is TGTGCCAGCAGAGGGGAGGGAGGCTCTGGAAACACCATATATTTT.

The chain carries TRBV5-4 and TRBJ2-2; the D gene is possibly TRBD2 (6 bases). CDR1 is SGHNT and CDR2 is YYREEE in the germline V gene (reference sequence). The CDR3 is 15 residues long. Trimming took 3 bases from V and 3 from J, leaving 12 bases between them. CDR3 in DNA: TGTGCCAGCAGCTCGGGACTCCCATACACCGGGGAGCTGTTTTTT. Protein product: CASSSGLPYTGELFF.

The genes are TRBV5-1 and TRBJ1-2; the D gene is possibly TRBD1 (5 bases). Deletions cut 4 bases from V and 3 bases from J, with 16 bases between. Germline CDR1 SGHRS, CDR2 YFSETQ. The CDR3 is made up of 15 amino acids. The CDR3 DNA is TGCGCCAGCAGCCCGGGAGCGACAGAACACTATGGCTACACCTTC. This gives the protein CASSPGATEHYGYTF. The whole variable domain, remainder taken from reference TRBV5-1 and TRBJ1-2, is KAGVTQTPRYLIKTRGQQVTLSCSPISGHRSVSWYQQTPGQGLQFLFEYFSETQRNKGNFPGRFSGRQFSNSRSEMNVSTLELGDSALYLCASSPGATEHYGYTFGSGTRLTVV.

This CDR3 reads CASSVTGGSGNTIYF. The CDR3 coding sequence is TGTGCCAGCAGCGTAACGGGGGGCTCTGGAAACACCATATATTTT. The chain couples TRBV9 to TRBJ1-3; D perhaps matches TRBD1 (5 bases). The germline gives CDR1 SGDLS, CDR2 YYNGEE. The CDR3 has 15 amino acids. Between the trimmed V and J ends, which lost 1 base and 0 bases, there was a span of 8 bases.

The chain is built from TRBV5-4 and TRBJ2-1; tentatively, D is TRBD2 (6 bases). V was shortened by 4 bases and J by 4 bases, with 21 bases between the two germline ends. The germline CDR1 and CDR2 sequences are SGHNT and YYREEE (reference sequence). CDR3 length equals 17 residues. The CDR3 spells CASSPVVAEDLYNEQFF. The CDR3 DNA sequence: TGTGCCAGCAGCCCGGTGGTAGCGGAGGACTTATACAATGAGCAGTTCTTC.